These 8 T cell receptor beta chains came from one sample sequenced in a study of shared clonotypes between healthy human individuals (TCRdb year 2020). Library prep was done by the immunoSEQ multiplex PCR assay. TCRdb obtained this table from immuneACCESS and retained in-frame rearrangements with V and J assigned. These tables miss some clones; where compared with another copy, unresolved V genes account for less than half of the shortfall, and the remainder is unexplained. This sample gives roughly 2.5 million clones in total; approximately 90% of them show up just once. The leading ten clones occupy roughly 0.14% of the sample. The sequenced material came from naive CD4+ T cells sorted from blood. The label giving this sample's cell subset or site can be read as: CD45RA+ positively selected. The receptor source for this set is a man aged 18 to 30 in good health.

The chain employs TRBV27 and TRBJ2-7; a possible D gene is TRBD1 (6 bases). V was trimmed by 10 bases and J by 6 bases, leaving 10 bases between them. The CDR3 runs 10 residues. Germline loops: CDR1 MNHEY, CDR2 SMNVEV (reference sequence). The CDR3 loop is CATTGREQYF. CDR3 nucleotides: TGTGCCACGACAGGTCGCGAGCAGTACTTC.

V usage is TRBV6-1 and J usage is TRBJ2-3, with 11 bases lining up with TRBD2. J lost 5 bases, V lost 7 bases, and 11 bases had no gene match. Germline V lookup: CDR1 MNHNS, CDR2 SASEGT. The CDR3 covers 16 residues. The CDR3 DNA reads TGTGCCAGCAATGATCGTTCCCTAGCGGGAGGAGATACGCAGTATTTT. Translating it yields CASNDRSLAGGDTQYF.

The CDR3 spells CASRRGGADQPQHF. CDR3 DNA sequence: TGTGCCAGCAGACGAGGAGGGGCAGATCAGCCCCAGCATTTT. This sequence joins TRBV6-1 and TRBJ1-5; weak D call: TRBD1 (5 bases). Per germline, CDR1 MNHNS and CDR2 SASEGT. The CDR3 has 14 amino acids. The V and J ends lost 6 bases and 5 bases respectively, with 14 bases between them.

The gene calls are TRBV7-8 and TRBJ2-1; 7 nucleotides match TRBD2. From germline, CDR1 is SGHVS and CDR2 FQNEAQ. The CDR3 runs to 17 residues. Germline trimming cut 5 bases from V and 2 bases from J; bases unmatched to any gene: 12. The CDR3, as DNA: TGTGCCAGCAGCCTATCCTTGAGCGGGGCAACCTACAATGAGCAGTTCTTC. It specifies CASSLSLSGATYNEQFF.

The chain couples TRBV5-6 to TRBJ1-4; 9 bases are shared with TRBD1. Germline V CDR1 and CDR2: SGHDT, YYEEEE. This CDR3 has 15 amino acids. V shed 0 bases and J 7 bases; nucleotides not matched to a gene: 4. CDR3 in DNA: TGTGCCAGCAGCTTGGCCGGGACAGGGCGTGAAAAACTGTTTTTT. Translated: CASSLAGTGREKLFF.

The chain couples TRBV7-2 to TRBJ2-1; no definite D call. The CDR3 is made up of 15 amino acids. Germline CDR1 reads SGHTA; CDR2 reads FQGNSA. V lost 4 bases, J lost 4 bases, and 14 bases lay in between. The CDR3 bases are TGTGCCAGCAGCTCCGCCCCAGATGGTTACAATGAGCAGTTCTTC. The encoded protein is CASSSAPDGYNEQFF.

J is TRBJ2-3 and V is TRBV7-8; the D is unclear. The V and J ends lost 5 bases and 1 base respectively, with 7 bases between them. The CDR3 extends over 13 amino acids. Germline CDR1 SGHVS, CDR2 FQNEAQ. The CDR3 sequence is CASSGRRTDTQYF. DNA for the CDR3: TGTGCCAGCAGCGGCCGACGCACAGATACGCAGTATTTT.

This chain connects TRBV5-4 to TRBJ1-1, with D maybe TRBD1 (5 bases). Trimming shortened V by 1 base and J by 0 bases, and 13 bases separated the two germline ends. The CDR3 has 16 amino acids. Germline V gene data show CDR1 as SGHNT and CDR2 as YYREEE (reference sequence). This CDR3 reads CASSLNGMTVNTEAFF. In DNA form, the CDR3 reads TGTGCCAGCAGCTTGAACGGAATGACAGTGAACACTGAAGCTTTCTTT. The complete variable domain, with remaining parts taken from reference TRBV5-4 and TRBJ1-1, reads ETGVTQSPTHLIKTRGQQVTLRCSSQSGHNTVSWYQQALGQGPQFIFQYYREEENGRGNFPPRFSGLQFPNYSSELNVNALELDDSALYLCASSLNGMTVNTEAFFGQGTRLTVV.